Reported below is one TCR beta chain. The source of the sample is a study of blood T cell repertoires in COVID-19. As handled by the study authors: Amplification with reference gene primers provided the estimates of nucleated cell counts. Sequencing was performed with immunoSEQ multiplex PCR; in TCRdb, only in-frame clones are kept and a portion is missing. V, J and clone size derive from that table, while D and trimming were established from the DNA sequence. The profile covers about 130,000 clones, with 90% appearing a single time and 4% to 5% taken by the ten largest. Germline CDR1 and CDR2: LNHNV and YYDKDF (reference sequence). The CDR3 is 12 residues long. V was trimmed by 3 bases and J by 4 bases, leaving 6 bases between them.

Sequencing was performed on peripheral blood. The chain joins TRBV15 to TRBJ1-2, with D maybe TRBD1 (5 bases). The receptor's source is a man in his sixties with COVID-19, enrolled during active disease. The CDR3 loop is CATSSDSYGYTF. CDR3 nucleotide sequence: TGTGCCACCAGCAGCGACAGCTATGGCTACACCTTC.